The source of this T cell receptor (beta chain) is a study of response to subunit inactivated influenza vaccine. The study's findings and limits: The authors suggested that few new T cells are recruited per seasonal influenza vaccination.

TCRdb processed the RT-PCR reads anew with MiXCR; each CDR3 protein has one entry. The table lists hundreds of thousands of distinct CDR3 sequences, about 14% of them singletons. Comment on this clonotype: The antigen is unknown.

The sequenced sample was PBMCs from blood, obtained less than 15 days before vaccination. This TCR derives from a man in his fifties who received an inactivated influenza vaccine.

The CDR3 spells CSVGWSFETQYF. The CDR3 nucleotides read TGCAGCGTTGGTTGGAGTTTCGAGACCCAGTACTTC. The J gene is TRBJ2-5, the V gene TRBV29-1; D remains ambiguous. This CDR3 is built from 12 residues. The germline V and J ends were trimmed by 4 bases and 5 bases, with 11 bases remaining between them. CDR1 is SQVTM and CDR2 is ANQGSEA in the germline V gene.